This TCR beta chain stems from a study of T cell repertoires in cytomegalovirus infection (dated by TCRdb to the late 2010s). Study-level background: Donor HLA type was relevant to the analysis, because carriage of CMV infection together with the matching HLA type was indicated by public TCR beta signatures. Study-wide findings and limitations: The ex vivo response was dominated by HLA-C-restricted CMV-specific TCR beta clonotypes, which also provided the single most frequent clonotype in two of eight donors. Carriers of CMV infection plus the relevant HLA type were discriminated by the cumulative frequency of public TCR beta family members in the study cohort and in an independent roughly 320-donor cohort.

The instrument was an Illumina HiSeq 1500. TCRdb cleaned the public reads at Q25 with fastp, built clones with MiXCR and kept in-frame beta chains. Rows merge per CDR3 protein into single entries with the most common DNA and genes. The sample has some 110,000 distinct CDR3 sequences on record, 10% of them singletons. The ten largest clonotypes hold 30% to 40% of the sample. The germline ends are 18 bases apart after V is trimmed by 6 bases and J by 7 bases. Its CDR3 holds 15 amino acids, cysteine through phenylalanine. Just the 45-base CDR3 DNA is kept, in frame starting at base 1. Per the germline V gene, MNHEY is the CDR1 and SVGEGT is the CDR2. This clonotype was detected a few times. The antigen it recognizes is unknown. Per-nucleotide qualities are absent, and no much larger clonotype sits a single base away.

The chain is made from TRBV6-2 or TRBV6-3 and TRBJ2-2; the D gene identity is not certain. The specimen sequenced was PBMCs, sequenced either directly or after in vitro stimulation (not recorded which). This clonotype was sampled from a human donor in good health (CMV status not recorded). Some clones in this sample may be carry-over from other donors' samples. The sequenced DNA: TGTGCCAGCAGACTAAAATTGGTATGGAGCGGGGAGCTGTTTTTT. This is translated as CASRLKLVWSGELFF.